This TCR beta chain appears in the sequencing data of a study of glioma-infiltrating T cells. Study information: WHO grade II oligodendrogliomas or astrocytomas, plus non-recurrent WHO grade IV glioblastomas, were sampled.

The study's findings and limits: Signature shared blood CDR3 motifs were enriched in low-divergence and depleted in high-divergence patients. CDR3 overlap between tissue and blood was very small.

Amplification of TCR alpha and beta CDR3 regions from RNA used iRepertoire nested multiplex PCR. MiXCR, applied by TCRdb to the multiplex PCR reads, yields one record per CDR3 protein. The sample comprises approximately 400,000 distinct CDR3 sequences, around 38% of which are singletons, and approximately 12% rests with the top ten. As to this clonotype: Its antigen is not identified.

The germline V and J ends were trimmed by 5 bases and 8 bases, with 24 bases remaining between them. This CDR3 is 15 amino acids long. Germline V gene sequence: CDR1 DFQATT, CDR2 SNEGSKA (reference sequence). The receptor's source is a human donor with low-grade glioma or glioblastoma, undergoing nonglioma brain surgery, or in good health (not recorded which). The V call is TRBV20-1, the J call TRBJ1-2, with D possibly TRBD1 on 5 matching bases. Sequencing was carried out using glioma tissue, nonneoplastic brain tissue, or PBMCs (not recorded which). The CDR3 loop reads CSAFPGTVRRGGYTF. The DNA for the CDR3 is TGCAGTGCTTTCCCGGGGACTGTAAGGAGAGGGGGCTACACCTTC.